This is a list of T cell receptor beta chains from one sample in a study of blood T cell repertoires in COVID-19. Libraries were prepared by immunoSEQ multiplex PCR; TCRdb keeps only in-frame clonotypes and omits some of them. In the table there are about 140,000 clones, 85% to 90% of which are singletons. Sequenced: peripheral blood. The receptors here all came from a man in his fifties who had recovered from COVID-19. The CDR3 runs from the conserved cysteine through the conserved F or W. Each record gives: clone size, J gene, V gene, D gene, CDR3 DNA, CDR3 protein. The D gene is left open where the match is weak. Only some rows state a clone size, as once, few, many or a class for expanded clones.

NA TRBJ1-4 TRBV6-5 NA TGTGCCAGCAGGGGGGCCAGAGGGGCTGAAAAACTGTTTTTT CASRGARGAEKLFF
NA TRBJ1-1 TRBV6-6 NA TGTGCCAGCAGCCCGGGTATTGAAGCTTTCTTT CASSPGIEAFF
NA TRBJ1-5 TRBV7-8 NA TGTGCCAGCAGCCGCCGTCGGGGGAGCAATCAGCCCCAGCATTTT CASSRRRGSNQPQHF
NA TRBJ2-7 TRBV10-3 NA TGTGCCATCAGCCAGGGGAAGGGAGACTACGAGCAGTACTTC CAISQGKGDYEQYF
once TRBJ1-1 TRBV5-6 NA TGTGCCAGCAGCGGTCCCGGGACAAGTGGTACTGAAGCTTTCTTT CASSGPGTSGTEAFF
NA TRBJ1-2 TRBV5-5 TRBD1 TGTGCCAGCAGCCCCACTCGGACAGGGTCCAACTATGGCTACACCTTC CASSPTRTGSNYGYTF
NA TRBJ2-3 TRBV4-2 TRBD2 TGTGCCAGCAGCCAAGATATTGGACTAGCGGGGGGCACAGATACGCAGTATTTT CASSQDIGLAGGTDTQYF
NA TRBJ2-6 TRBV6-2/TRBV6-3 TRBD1 TGTGCCAGCAGTTACCCCTCTTTCCCGGGACAGGGGGCGTCTGGGGCCAACGTCCTGACTTTC CASSYPSFPGQGASGANVLTF
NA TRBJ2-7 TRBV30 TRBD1 TGTGCCTGGAGTGTACCCACCGGGACAGGGGAAAGGTCCTACGAGCAGTACTTC CAWSVPTGTGERSYEQYF
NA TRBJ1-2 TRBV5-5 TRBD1 TGTGCCCGCAGCTTGGTGGGGGGATACCAGGGGGAGTATGGCTACACCTTC CARSLVGGYQGEYGYTF
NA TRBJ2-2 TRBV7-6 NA TGTGCCAGCAGCTTAGCGTTGTCATCCGCCTCGGCCGGGGAGCTGTTTTTT CASSLALSSASAGELFF
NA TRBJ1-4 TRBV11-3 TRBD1 TGTGCCAGCAGCTTAGTTTGGGAACAGGGGGCGGGTGAAAAACTGTTTTTT CASSLVWEQGAGEKLFF
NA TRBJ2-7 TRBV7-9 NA TGTGCCAGCAGCTCTCCTCTAGCGTCCTACGAGCAGTACTTC CASSSPLASYEQYF
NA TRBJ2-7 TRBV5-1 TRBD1 TGCGCCAGCAGCTTGGAGGGACAGGGGGCTCGGGAGCAGTACTTC CASSLEGQGAREQYF
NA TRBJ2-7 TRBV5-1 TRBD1 TGCGCCAGCAGCTTGGGGACAGGGGTGTACGAGCAGTACTTC CASSLGTGVYEQYF
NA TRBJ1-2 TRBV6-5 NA TGTGCCAGCAGTTACGCCTCAAGAAACGGCTATGGCTACACCTTC CASSYASRNGYGYTF
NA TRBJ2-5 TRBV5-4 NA TGTGCCAGCAGCTCCTTGGGGGGGGCCGAAGAGACCCAGTACTTC CASSSLGGAEETQYF